This TCR beta chain was found in a study of lymphopenia after photon versus proton radiotherapy. Broader study findings: In patients who died, overall survival fell as post-nadir TCR diversity dropped more. Authors raise, but do not show, better survival with proton therapy.

In the case of this clone: Antigen unknown.

The length of the CDR3 is 11 residues. From germline, CDR1 is GTSNPN and CDR2 SVGIG (reference sequence). V lost 3 bases and J 6 bases, leaving 8 bases between the germline ends. Generated by immunoSEQ multiplex PCR, the TCRdb table keeps only in-frame clones and is missing some. The data contain 45,000 to 65,000 clones, under 95% of them seen just once; the ten biggest clones take up roughly 18%. This clonotype was obtained from a middle-aged woman with cholangiocarcinoma. This rearrangement joins TRBV30 to TRBJ1-2; D possibly corresponds to TRBD1 (5 bases). The sample was peripheral blood, taken from a patient treated with photon-based radiotherapy. This CDR3 reads CAWSGAHGYTF. Written as DNA, the CDR3 is TGTGCCTGGAGCGGGGCGCATGGCTACACCTTC.